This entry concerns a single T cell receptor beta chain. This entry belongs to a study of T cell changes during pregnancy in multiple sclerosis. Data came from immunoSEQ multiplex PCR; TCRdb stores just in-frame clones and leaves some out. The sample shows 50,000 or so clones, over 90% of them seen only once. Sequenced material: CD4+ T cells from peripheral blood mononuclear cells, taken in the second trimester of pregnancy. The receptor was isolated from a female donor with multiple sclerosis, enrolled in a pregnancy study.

The CDR3 DNA sequence: TGTGCCAGCAGCTCTAGGCGGGATATCACCAAAAACATTCAGTACTTC. Encoded protein: CASSSRRDITKNIQYF. The chain carries TRBV7-6 and TRBJ2-4; the D gene is possibly TRBD2 (6 bases). This CDR3 contains 16 residues. Trimming took 4 bases from V and 2 from J, leaving 15 bases between them. Per the germline V gene, CDR1 is SGHVS and CDR2 is FNYEAQ.